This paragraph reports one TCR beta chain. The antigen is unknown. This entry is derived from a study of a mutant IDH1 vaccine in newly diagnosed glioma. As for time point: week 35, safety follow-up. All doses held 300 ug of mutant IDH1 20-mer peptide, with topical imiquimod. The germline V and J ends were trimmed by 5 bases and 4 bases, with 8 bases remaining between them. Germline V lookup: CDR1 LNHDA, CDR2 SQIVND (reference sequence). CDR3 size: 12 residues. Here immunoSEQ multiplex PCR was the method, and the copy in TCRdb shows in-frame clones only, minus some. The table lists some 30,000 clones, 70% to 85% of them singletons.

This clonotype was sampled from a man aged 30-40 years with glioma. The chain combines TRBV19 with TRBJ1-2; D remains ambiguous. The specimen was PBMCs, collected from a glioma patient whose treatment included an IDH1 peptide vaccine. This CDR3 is CASSHSVYGYTF. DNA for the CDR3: TGTGCCAGTAGTCACAGCGTCTATGGCTACACCTTC.